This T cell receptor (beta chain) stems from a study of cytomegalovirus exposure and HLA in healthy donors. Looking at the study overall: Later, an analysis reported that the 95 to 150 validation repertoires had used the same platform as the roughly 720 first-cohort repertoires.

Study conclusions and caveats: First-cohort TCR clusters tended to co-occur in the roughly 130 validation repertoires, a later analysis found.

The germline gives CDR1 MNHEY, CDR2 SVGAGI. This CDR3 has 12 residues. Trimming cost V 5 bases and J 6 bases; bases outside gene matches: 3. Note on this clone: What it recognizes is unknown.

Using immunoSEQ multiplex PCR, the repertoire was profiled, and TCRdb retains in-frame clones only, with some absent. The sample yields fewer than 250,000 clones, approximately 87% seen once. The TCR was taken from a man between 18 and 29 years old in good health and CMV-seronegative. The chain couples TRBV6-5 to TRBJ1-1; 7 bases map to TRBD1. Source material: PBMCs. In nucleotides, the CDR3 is TGTGCCAGCAGTAAACAGGGGTCTGAAGCTTTCTTT. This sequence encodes CASSKQGSEAFF.